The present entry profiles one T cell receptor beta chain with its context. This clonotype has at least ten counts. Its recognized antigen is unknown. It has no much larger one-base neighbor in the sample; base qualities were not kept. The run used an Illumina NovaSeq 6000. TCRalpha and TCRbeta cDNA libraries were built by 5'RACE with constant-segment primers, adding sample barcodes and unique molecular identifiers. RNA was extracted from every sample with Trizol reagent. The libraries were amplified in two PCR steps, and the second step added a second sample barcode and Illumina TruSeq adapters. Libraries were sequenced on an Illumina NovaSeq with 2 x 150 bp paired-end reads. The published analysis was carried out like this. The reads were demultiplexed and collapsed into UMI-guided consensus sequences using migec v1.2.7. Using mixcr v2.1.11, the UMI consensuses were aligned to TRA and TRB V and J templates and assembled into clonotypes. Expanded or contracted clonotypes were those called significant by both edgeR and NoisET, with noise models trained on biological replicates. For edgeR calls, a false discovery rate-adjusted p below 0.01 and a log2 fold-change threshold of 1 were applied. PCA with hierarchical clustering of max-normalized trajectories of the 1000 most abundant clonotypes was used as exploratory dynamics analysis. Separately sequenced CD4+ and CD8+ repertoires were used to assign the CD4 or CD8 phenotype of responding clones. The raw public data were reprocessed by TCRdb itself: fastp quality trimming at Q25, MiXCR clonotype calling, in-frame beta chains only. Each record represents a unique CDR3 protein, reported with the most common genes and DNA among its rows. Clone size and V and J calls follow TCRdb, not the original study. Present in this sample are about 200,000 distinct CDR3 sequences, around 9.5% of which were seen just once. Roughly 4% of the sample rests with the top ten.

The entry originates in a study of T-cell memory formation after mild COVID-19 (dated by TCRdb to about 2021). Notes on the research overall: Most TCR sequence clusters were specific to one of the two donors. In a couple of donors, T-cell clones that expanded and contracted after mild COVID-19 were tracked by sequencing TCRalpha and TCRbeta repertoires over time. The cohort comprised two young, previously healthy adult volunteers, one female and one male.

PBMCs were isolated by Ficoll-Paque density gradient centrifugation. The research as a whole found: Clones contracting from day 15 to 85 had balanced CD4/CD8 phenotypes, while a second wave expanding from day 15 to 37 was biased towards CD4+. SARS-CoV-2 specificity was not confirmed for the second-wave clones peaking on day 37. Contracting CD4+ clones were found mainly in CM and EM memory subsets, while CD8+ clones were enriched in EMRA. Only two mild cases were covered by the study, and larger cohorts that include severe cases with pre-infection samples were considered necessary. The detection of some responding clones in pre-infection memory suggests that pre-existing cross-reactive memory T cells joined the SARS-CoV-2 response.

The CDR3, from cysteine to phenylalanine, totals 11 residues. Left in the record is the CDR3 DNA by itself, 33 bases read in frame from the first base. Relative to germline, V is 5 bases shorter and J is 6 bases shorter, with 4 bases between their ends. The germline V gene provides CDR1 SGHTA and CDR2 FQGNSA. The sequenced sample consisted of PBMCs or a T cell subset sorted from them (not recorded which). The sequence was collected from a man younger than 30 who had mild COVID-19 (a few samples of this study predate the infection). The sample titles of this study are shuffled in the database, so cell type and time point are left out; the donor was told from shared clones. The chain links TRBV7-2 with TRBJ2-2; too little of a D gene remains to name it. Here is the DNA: TGTGCCAGCAGCCCGCCCGGGGAGCTGTTTTTT. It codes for CASSPPGELFF.